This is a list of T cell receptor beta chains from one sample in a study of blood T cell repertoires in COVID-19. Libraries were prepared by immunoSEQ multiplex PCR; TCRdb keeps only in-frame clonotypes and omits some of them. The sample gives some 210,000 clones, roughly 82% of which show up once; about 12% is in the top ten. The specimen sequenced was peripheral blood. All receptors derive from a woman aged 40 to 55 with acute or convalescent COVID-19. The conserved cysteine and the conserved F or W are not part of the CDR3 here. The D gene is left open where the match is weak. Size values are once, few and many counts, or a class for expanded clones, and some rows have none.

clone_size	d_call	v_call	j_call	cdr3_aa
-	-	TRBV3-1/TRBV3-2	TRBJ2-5	ASSGNPRPQETQY
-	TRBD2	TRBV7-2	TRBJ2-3	ASSSIRGGLGITQY
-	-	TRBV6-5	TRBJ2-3	ASRVDRLDTQY
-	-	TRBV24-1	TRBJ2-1	ATSDPRLGSYNEQF
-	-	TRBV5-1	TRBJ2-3	ASSLQRDTQY
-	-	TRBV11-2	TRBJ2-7	ASSFGLMYYEQY
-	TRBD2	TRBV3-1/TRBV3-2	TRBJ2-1	ASSDNARGWTSGGGEQF
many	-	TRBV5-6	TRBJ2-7	ASTLYEQY
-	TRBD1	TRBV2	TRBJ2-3	ASSVRFFGTGLVTDTQY
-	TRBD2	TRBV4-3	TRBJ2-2	ASSQDTGRLAGLTGELF
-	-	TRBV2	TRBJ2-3	ASSESGGTDTQY
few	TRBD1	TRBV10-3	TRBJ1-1	AISTTGVNTEAF
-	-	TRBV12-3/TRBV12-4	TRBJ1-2	ASSTGTKGYT
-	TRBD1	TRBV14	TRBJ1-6	ASSRKTGVNSPLH
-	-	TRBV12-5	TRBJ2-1	ASGLVSSTGSYNEQF
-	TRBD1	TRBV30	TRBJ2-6	AWNGGTGGLHGANVLT
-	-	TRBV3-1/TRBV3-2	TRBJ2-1	ASSRGDEQF
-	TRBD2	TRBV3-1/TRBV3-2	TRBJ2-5	ASSQSLAGGTQY
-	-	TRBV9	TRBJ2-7	ASSVGWLANSYEQY
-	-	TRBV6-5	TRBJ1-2	ASSYSSQNSYGYT
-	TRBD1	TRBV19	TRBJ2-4	ASSIASGTGGKNIQY
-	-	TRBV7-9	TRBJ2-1	AGNVGSNNEQF
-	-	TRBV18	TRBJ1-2	ASSPRQPPRSYGYT
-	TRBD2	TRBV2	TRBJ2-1	ASSETSEYNEQF
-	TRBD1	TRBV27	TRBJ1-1	ASSSGTGGLTEAF
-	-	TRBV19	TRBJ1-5	ASSILAGNNQPQH
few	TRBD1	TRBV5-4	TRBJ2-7	ASSFPTGGRSEQY
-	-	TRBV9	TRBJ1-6	ASSRKGAGNNSPLH
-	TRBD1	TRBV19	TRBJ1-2	ASTRGLNYGYT
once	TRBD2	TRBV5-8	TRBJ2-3	ASSSLASGGTDTQY
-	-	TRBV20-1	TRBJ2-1	SASKELGLNEQF
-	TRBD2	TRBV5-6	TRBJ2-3	ASSLRTSALRTDTQY
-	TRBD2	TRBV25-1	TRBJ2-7	ASSARLAGGSSYEQY
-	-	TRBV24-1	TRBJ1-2	ATSGPDLPGGYT
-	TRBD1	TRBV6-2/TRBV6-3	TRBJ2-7	ASSHHRGDVYEQY
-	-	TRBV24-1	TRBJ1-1	ATGQSRTEAF
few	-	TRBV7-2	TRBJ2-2	ASSLGTGVTGELF
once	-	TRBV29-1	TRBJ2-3	SVVEAGTDTQY
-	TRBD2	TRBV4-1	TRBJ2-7	ASSSGREDPYEQY
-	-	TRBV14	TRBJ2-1	ASSQDSREQF
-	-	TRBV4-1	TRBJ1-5	ASSRGGSNQPQH
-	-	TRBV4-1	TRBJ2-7	ASSQEYRVAYEQY
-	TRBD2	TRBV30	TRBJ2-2	AWGARLAGNTGELF